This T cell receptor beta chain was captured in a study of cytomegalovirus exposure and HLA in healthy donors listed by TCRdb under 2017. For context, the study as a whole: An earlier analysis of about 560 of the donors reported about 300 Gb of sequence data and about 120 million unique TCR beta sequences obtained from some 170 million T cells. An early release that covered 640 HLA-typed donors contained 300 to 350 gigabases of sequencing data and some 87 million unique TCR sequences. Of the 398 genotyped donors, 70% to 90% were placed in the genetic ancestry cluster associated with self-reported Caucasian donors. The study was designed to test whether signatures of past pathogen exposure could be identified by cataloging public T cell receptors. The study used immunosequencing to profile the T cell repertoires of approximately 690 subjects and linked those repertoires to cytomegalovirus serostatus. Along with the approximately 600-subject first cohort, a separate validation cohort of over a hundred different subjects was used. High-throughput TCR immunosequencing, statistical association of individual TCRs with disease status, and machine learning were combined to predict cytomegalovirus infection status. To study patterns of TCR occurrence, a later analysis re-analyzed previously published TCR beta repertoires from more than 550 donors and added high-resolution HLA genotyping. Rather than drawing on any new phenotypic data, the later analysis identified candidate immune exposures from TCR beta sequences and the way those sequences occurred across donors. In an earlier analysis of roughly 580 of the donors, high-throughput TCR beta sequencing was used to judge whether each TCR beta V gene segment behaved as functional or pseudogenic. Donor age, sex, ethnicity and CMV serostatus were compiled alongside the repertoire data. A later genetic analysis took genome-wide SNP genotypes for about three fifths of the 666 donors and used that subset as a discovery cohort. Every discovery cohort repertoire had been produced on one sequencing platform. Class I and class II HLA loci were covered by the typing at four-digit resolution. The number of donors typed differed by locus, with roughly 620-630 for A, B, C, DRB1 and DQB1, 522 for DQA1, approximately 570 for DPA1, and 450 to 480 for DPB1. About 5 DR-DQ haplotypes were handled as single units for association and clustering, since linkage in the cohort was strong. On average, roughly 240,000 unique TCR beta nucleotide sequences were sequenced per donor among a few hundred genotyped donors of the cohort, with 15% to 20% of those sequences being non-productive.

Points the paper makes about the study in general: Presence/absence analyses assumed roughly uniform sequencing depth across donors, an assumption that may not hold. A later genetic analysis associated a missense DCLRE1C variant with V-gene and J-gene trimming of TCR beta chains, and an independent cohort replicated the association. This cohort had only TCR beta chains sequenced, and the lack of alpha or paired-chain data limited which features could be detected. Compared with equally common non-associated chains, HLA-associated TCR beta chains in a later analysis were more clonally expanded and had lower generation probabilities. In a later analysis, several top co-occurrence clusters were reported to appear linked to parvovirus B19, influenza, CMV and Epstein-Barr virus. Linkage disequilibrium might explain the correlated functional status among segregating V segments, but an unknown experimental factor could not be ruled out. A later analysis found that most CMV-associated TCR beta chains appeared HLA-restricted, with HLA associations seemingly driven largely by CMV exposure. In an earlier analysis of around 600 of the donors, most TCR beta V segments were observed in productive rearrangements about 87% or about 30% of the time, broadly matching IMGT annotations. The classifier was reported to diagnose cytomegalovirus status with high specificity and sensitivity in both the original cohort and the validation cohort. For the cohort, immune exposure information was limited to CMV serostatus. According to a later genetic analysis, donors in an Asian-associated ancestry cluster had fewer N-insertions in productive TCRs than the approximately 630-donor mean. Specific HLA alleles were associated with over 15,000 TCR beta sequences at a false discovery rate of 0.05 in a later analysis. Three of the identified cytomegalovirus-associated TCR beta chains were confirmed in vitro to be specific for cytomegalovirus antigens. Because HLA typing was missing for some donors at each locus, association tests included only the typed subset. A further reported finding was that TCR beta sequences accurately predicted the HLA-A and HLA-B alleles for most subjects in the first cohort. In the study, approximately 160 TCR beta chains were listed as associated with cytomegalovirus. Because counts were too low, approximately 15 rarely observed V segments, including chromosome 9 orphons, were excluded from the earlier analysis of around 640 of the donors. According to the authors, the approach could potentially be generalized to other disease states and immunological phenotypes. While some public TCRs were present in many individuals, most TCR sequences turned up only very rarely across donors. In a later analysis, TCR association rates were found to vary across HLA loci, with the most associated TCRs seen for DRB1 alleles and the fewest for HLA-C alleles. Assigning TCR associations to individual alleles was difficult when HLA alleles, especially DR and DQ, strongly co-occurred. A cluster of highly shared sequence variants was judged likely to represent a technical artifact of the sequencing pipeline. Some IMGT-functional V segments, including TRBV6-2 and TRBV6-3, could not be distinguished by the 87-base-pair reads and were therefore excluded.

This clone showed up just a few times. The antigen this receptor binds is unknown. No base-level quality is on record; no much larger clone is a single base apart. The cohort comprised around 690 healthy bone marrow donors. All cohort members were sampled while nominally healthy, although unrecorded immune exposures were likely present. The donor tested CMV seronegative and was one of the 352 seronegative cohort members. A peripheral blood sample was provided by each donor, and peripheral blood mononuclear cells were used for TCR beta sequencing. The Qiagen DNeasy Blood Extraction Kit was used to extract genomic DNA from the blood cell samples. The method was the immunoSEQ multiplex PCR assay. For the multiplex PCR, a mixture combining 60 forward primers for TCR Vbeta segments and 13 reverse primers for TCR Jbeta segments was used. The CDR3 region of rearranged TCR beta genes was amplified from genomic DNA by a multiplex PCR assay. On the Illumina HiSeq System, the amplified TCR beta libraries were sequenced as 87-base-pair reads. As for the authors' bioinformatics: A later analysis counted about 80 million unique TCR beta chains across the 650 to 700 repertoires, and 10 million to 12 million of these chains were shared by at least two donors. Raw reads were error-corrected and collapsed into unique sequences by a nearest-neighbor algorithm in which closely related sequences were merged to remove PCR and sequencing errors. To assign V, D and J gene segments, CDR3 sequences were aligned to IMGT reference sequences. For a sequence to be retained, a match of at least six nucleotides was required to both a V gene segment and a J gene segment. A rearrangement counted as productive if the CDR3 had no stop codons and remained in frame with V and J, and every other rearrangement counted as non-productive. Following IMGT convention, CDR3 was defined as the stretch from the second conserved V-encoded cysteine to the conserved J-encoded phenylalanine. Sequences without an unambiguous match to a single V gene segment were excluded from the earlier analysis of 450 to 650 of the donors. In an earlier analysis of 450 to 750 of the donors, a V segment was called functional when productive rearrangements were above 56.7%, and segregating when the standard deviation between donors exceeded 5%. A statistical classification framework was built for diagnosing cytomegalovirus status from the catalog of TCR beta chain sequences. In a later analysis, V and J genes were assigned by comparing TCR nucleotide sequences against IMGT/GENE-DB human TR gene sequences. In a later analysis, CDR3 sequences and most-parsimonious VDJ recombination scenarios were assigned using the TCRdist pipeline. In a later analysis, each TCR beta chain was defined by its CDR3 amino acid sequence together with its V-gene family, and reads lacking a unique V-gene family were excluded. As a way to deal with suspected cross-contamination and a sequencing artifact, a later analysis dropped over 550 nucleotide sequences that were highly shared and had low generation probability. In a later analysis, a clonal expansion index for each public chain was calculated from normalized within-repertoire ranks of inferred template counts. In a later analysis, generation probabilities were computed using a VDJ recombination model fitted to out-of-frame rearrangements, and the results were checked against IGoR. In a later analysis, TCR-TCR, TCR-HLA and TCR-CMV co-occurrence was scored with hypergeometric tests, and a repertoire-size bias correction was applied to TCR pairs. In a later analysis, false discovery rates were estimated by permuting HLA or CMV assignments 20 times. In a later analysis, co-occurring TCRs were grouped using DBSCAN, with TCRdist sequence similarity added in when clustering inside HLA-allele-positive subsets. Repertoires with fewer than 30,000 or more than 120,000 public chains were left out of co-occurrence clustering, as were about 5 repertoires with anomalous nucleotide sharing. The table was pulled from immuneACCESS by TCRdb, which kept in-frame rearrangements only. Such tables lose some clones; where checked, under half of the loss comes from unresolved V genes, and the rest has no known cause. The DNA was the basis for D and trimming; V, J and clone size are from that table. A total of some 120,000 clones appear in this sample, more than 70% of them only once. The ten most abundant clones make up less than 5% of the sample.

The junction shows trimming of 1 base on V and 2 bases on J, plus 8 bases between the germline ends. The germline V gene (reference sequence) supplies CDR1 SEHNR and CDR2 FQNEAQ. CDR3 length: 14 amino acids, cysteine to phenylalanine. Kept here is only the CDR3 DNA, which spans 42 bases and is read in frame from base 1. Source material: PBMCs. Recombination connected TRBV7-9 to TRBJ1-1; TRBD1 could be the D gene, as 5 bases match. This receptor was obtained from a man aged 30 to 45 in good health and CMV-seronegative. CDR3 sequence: CASSLGGYNTEAFF. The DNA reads TGTGCCAGCAGCTTAGGGGGCTATAACACTGAAGCTTTCTTT.